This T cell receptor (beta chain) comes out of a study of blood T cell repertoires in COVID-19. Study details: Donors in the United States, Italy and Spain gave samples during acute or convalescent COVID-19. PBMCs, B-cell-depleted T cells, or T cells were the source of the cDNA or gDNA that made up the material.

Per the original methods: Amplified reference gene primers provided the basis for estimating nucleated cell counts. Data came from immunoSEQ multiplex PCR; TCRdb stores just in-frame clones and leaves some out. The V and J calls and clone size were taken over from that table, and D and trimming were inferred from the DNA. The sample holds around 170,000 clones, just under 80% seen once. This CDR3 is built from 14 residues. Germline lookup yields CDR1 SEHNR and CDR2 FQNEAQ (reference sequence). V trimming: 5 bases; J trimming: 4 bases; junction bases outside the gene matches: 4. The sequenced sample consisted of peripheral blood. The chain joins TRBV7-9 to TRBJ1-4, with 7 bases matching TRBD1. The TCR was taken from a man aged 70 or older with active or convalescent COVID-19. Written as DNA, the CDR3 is TGTGCCAGCAGCCAAGGGACAGATAATGAAAAACTGTTTTTT. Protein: CASSQGTDNEKLFF.